This T cell receptor (beta chain) was obtained from a study of T cells in Graves' hyperthyroidism and ophthalmopathy. In the study overall: Pretreatment peripheral blood was obtained at initial diagnosis. Whole-study findings and limits: Ophthalmopathy was predicted by the model a median of approximately 6.6 months ahead of onset.

Amplification yielded TCR beta CDR3 regions, with RNA transcripts as the source. HTBI primers were the set used in a first-round RT-PCR of the TCR CDR3. One entry per CDR3 protein, called by TCRdb with MiXCR from the multiplex PCR reads. The repertoire includes about 690,000 distinct CDR3 sequences, 15% to 20% of them detected once, and around 15% sits in the top ten. The CDR3 loop spans 17 amino acids. V was trimmed by 3 bases and J by 1 base, leaving 19 bases between them. CDR1 is MNHNS, CDR2 SASEGT, per germline. This clonotype was detected many times. Its antigen remains unknown. The source material was blood. This sequence was found in a man in his forties or fifties with Graves' hyperthyroidism. The V and J genes are TRBV6-1 and TRBJ2-7, with D tentatively TRBD1 (5 bases). CDR3 sequence (DNA): TGTGCCAGCAGTGATGTTCGAGGCAGGGAAAATTCCTACGAGCAGTACTTC. Translated: CASSDVRGRENSYEQYF.